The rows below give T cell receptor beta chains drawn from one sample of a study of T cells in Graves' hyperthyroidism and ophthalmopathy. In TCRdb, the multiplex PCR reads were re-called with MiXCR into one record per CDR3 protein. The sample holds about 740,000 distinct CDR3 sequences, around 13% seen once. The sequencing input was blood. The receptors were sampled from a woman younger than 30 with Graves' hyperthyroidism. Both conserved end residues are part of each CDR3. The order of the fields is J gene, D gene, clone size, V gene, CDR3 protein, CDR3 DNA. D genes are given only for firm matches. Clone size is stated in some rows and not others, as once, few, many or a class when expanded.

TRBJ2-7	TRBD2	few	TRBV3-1	CASSRLAVTGDEQYF	TGTGCCAGCAGCCGACTAGCGGTAACAGGGGACGAGCAGTACTTC
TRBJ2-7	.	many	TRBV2	CASSETAPGSSYEQYF	TGTGCCAGCAGTGAAACCGCGCCAGGCAGCTCCTACGAGCAGTACTTC
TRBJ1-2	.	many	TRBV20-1	CSASYGVAVGYGYTF	TGCAGTGCTTCCTACGGAGTGGCCGTGGGCTATGGCTACACCTTC
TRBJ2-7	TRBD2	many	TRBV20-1	CSAGTSGRGDYEQYF	TGCAGTGCTGGGACCTCCGGTCGGGGGGACTACGAGCAGTACTTC
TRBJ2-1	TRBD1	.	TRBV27	CASRSIGTGYNEQFF	TGTGCCAGCAGATCCATCGGGACAGGGTACAATGAGCAGTTCTTC
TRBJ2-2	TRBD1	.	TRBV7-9	CASSPYSGTGGTGELFF	TGTGCCAGCAGCCCCTATTCCGGGACAGGGGGCACCGGGGAGCTGTTTTTT
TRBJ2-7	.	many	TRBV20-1	CSARDTGFDEQYF	TGCAGTGCTAGAGATACAGGGTTCGACGAGCAGTACTTC
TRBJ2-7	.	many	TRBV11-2	CASSSPWPREQYF	TGTGCCAGCAGCTCCCCCTGGCCAAGGGAGCAGTACTTC
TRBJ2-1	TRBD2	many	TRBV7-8	CASSFPELAGGSSYNEQFF	TGTGCCAGCAGCTTCCCCGAACTAGCGGGAGGCTCCTCCTACAATGAGCAGTTCTTC
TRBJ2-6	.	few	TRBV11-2	CASSPRSFSGANVLTF	TGTGCCAGCAGCCCCCGAAGTTTCTCCGGGGCCAACGTCCTGACTTTC
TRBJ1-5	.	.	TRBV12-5	CASGLAHIGQLSSQPQHF	TGTGCTAGTGGTTTGGCGCATATCGGACAGTTAAGCAGTCAGCCCCAGCATTTT
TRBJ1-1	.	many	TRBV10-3	CAISESHRTPTEAFF	TGTGCCATCAGTGAGTCCCACCGGACGCCAACTGAAGCTTTCTTT
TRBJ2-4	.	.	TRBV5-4	CASSFGQAKNIQYF	TGTGCCAGCAGCTTCGGGCAGGCCAAAAACATTCAGTACTTC
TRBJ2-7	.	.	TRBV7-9	CASSSRDLSSYEQYF	TGTGCCAGCAGCTCCCGGGACTTAAGCTCCTACGAGCAGTACTTC
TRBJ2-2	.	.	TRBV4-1	CASRRQGGRGTGELFF	TGCGCCAGCAGACGACAGGGCGGGAGAGGCACCGGGGAGCTGTTTTTT
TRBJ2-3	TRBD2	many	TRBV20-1	CSARGLAGERGTDTQYF	TGCAGTGCTAGGGGACTAGCGGGAGAGCGGGGCACAGATACGCAGTATTTT
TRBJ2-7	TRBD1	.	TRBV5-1	CASRRGQGIYEQYF	TGCGCCAGCAGACGAGGACAGGGGATCTACGAGCAGTACTTC
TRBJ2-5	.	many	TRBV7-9	CASSLKGVSETQYF	TGTGCCAGCAGCTTAAAGGGGGTTTCAGAGACCCAGTACTTC
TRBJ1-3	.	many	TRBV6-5	CASSWGSSGNTIYF	TGTGCCAGCAGTTGGGGATCCTCTGGAAACACCATATATTTT
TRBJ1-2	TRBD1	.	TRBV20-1	CSAAGQGARGYTF	TGCAGTGCTGCCGGACAGGGGGCGAGAGGCTACACCTTC
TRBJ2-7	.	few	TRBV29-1	CSVESQPSYEQYF	TGCAGCGTTGAGTCACAGCCCTCCTACGAGCAGTACTTC
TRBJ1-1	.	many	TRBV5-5	CASSLRAGALEAFF	TGTGCCAGCAGCTTACGAGCAGGGGCCCTAGAAGCTTTCTTT
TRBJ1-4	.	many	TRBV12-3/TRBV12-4	CASRDRDATNEKLFF	TGTGCCAGCAGAGACCGGGATGCAACTAATGAAAAACTGTTTTTT
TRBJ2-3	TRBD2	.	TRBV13	CASSSTTGGGDTQYF	TGTGCCAGCAGCTCCACTACTGGGGGGGGAGATACGCAGTATTTT
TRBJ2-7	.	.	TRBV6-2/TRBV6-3	CASSRSTLSYEQYF	TGTGCCAGCAGCCGGAGCACCCTCTCCTACGAGCAGTACTTC
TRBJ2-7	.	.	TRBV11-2	CASSVTRTDATYEQYF	TGTGCCAGCAGCGTGACCCGGACGGACGCTACCTACGAGCAGTACTTC
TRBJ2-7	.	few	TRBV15	CATSRVGVKNYEQYF	TGTGCCACCAGCAGAGTTGGGGTAAAGAACTACGAGCAGTACTTC
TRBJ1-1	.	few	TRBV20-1	CSAATVMNTEAFF	TGCAGTGCCGCGACAGTTATGAACACTGAAGCTTTCTTT
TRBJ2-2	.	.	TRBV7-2	CASSSEGQGLTGELFF	TGTGCCAGCAGCTCCGAGGGCCAGGGACTCACCGGGGAGCTGTTTTTT